Below, 15 T cell receptor beta chains from the same sample are listed, as sequenced in a study of blood T cell repertoires in COVID-19. Using immunoSEQ multiplex PCR, the repertoire was profiled, and TCRdb retains in-frame clones only, with some absent. The sample includes around 93,000 clones, over 70% of them seen just once. The source material was peripheral blood. The receptors were gathered from a man older than 75 with acute or convalescent COVID-19.

V gene TRBV7-3 combines with J gene TRBJ2-3; 9 bases fit TRBD2. The CDR3 is 13 residues long. From germline, CDR1 is SGHTA and CDR2 FQGTGA. V lost 3 bases to trimming and J lost 6 bases; unmatched junction nucleotides: 1. The DNA of the CDR3 is TGTGCCAGCAGCTTGCTAGCGGGGGATACGCAGTATTTT. Translating gives CASSLLAGDTQYF.

This chain's CDR3 is CASSRGAENTEAFF. The CDR3 DNA follows: TGCGCCAGCAGCCGGGGGGCAGAAAACACTGAAGCTTTCTTT. The chain carries TRBV5-1 and TRBJ1-1; D is perhaps TRBD1 (6 bases). CDR1 and CDR2 (germline): SGHRS, YFSETQ. The CDR3 covers 14 residues. Trimming shortened V by 4 bases and J by 2 bases, and 12 bases separated the two germline ends. Full variable domain (missing parts from reference TRBV5-1 and TRBJ1-1): KAGVTQTPRYLIKTRGQQVTLSCSPISGHRSVSWYQQTPGQGLQFLFEYFSETQRNKGNFPGRFSGRQFSNSRSEMNVSTLELGDSALYLCASSRGAENTEAFFGQGTRLTVV.

V is TRBV2 and J is TRBJ2-1; 7 nucleotides line up with TRBD2. Germline V gives CDR1 SNHLY, CDR2 FYNNEI. V dropped 7 bases and J dropped 1; count of bases not matched to a gene: 7. This CDR3 region has 15 residues. CDR3 sequence (DNA): TGTGCCAGCAAGGCGGGAGATTTTTCCTACAATGAGCAGTTCTTC. Its translation is CASKAGDFSYNEQFF.

This clone appeared a few times. The chain couples TRBV9 to TRBJ2-7; TRBD1 aligns across 9 bases. The CDR3 has 16 amino acids. Germline V lookup: CDR1 SGDLS, CDR2 YYNGEE. After removal of 0 bases from V and 3 bases from J, the junction contained 7 bases not matched to a gene. The CDR3 DNA reads as TGTGCCAGCAGCGTAGGCGTTGGACAGGGGAGCTACGAGCAGTACTTC. Protein sequence: CASSVGVGQGSYEQYF.

V usage is TRBV10-3 and J usage is TRBJ1-1; the match to TRBD1 covers 8 bases. CDR3 size: 13 residues. The germline CDR1 and CDR2 sequences are ENHRY and SYGVKD. The trim removed 6 bases at V and 5 bases at J, leaving 5 bases unmatched. CDR3 nucleotides: TGTGCCATCAGGACGGACAGGGCAACTGAAGCTTTCTTT. Amino acid sequence: CAIRTDRATEAFF.

The gene calls are TRBV19 and TRBJ1-3, with D unresolved. CDR3 size: 13 residues. The germline CDR1 and CDR2 sequences are LNHDA and SQIVND (reference sequence). V lost 6 bases and J 0 bases, leaving 6 bases between the germline ends. The DNA for the CDR3 is TGTGCCAGTAGCGCGCTCTCTGGAAACACCATATATTTT. This encodes CASSALSGNTIYF.

This chain joins TRBV3-1 (or the pseudogene TRBV3-2) and TRBJ1-2, with D uncertain. Germline V gene data show CDR1 as LGHDT and CDR2 as YNNKEL (reference sequence). The CDR3 covers 11 residues. The germline V and J ends were trimmed by 3 bases and 5 bases, with 4 bases remaining between them. The DNA for the CDR3 is TGTGCCAGCAGCCAGAGATATGGCTACACCTTC. This sequence encodes CASSQRYGYTF.

This clone was counted a single time. The rearrangement joins TRBV2 to TRBJ1-1; TRBD1 matches at 7 bases. There are 15 residues in the CDR3. Looked up from germline, CDR1 is SNHLY and CDR2 is FYNNEI. V was pared by 0 bases and J by 2 bases, with 3 bases of the junction left unmatched. The CDR3, as DNA: TGTGCCAGCAGTGAAGCAGGGGGCGGCAACACTGAAGCTTTCTTT. Translating gives CASSEAGGGNTEAFF.

V usage is TRBV7-2 and J usage is TRBJ1-5, with D perhaps matching TRBD1 (6 bases). Per the germline V gene, CDR1 is SGHTA and CDR2 is FQGNSA. V was clipped by 5 bases and J by 6 bases, with 20 bases between them. This CDR3 is built from 16 residues. CDR3 bases: TGTGCCAGCAGCCTCAACCGGGACAAAGGACGTCAGCCCCAGCATTTT. Its translation: CASSLNRDKGRQPQHF.

The V gene is TRBV28, the J gene TRBJ2-6; D possibly corresponds to TRBD2 (5 bases). Trimming stripped 5 bases from V and 0 bases from J, with 8 bases between. In germline, CDR1 is MDHEN, CDR2 SYDVKM. This CDR3 is built from 15 residues. DNA of the CDR3: TGTGCCAGCAGTGCCCGGGGCTCTGGGGCCAACGTCCTGACTTTC. This codes for CASSARGSGANVLTF. The whole variable domain, filled in from reference TRBV28 and TRBJ2-6, reads DVKVTQSSRYLVKRTGEKVFLECVQDMDHENMFWYRQDPGLGLRLIYFSYDVKMKEKGDIPEGYSVSREKKERFSLILESASTNQTSMYLCASSARGSGANVLTFGAGSRLTVL.

This CDR3 reads CASRPGGLAYNEQFF. CDR3 sequence (DNA): TGCGCCAGCAGGCCGGGGGGACTAGCCTACAATGAGCAGTTCTTC. The chain joins TRBV4-1 to TRBJ2-1, with TRBD2 matching 8 bases. The germline gives CDR1 MGHRA, CDR2 YSYEKL. V shed 6 bases and J 2 bases; nucleotides not matched to a gene: 6. CDR3 size: 15 residues.

The chain is built from TRBV5-1 and TRBJ1-3, with D maybe TRBD1 (6 bases). Germline loops: CDR1 SGHRS, CDR2 YFSETQ. CDR3 length: 17 residues. Trimming removed 3 bases from V and 7 bases from J, with 23 bases in between. CDR3 bases: TGCGCCAGCAGCTCCGGGGGGACACCCGGGCAGCGGAACACCATATATTTT. Protein: CASSSGGTPGQRNTIYF.

The rearrangement links TRBV5-1 to TRBJ2-7; D possibly corresponds to TRBD1 (5 bases). The CDR3 extends over 15 amino acids. Per germline, CDR1 SGHRS and CDR2 YFSETQ. V lost 3 bases and J 0 bases, leaving 13 bases between the germline ends. CDR3 bases: TGCGCCAGCAGCTCGGACACCTACAGCTCCTACGAGCAGTACTTC. Translating it yields CASSSDTYSSYEQYF.

The V gene is TRBV7-2, the J gene TRBJ2-3; a possible D gene is TRBD2 (5 bases). The germline V gene encodes CDR1 SGHTA and CDR2 FQGNSA. The V end was cut by 8 bases, the J end by 2 bases, with 11 bases between. The CDR3 has 13 residues. CDR3 residues: CASREPNTDTQYF. DNA of the CDR3: TGTGCCAGCCGGGAACCTAACACAGATACGCAGTATTTT.

This rearrangement joins TRBV28 to TRBJ1-2; 7 bases agree with TRBD1. CDR1 and CDR2 from the germline V gene are MDHEN and SYDVKM. Germline trimming cut 5 bases from V and 8 bases from J; bases unmatched to any gene: 8. This CDR3 comprises 13 residues. CDR3 nucleotide sequence: TGTGCCAGCAGTCCCCCGACAGGGTACGGCTACACCTTC. Translating gives CASSPPTGYGYTF.